What follows describes a single T cell receptor beta chain. In TCRdb, the RACE reads were re-called with MiXCR into one record per CDR3 protein. The table has some 94,000 distinct CDR3 sequences, 9.5% to 15% seen once. Regarding time point: patch test 1, 2 weeks after DPC sensitization. Regarding treatment: therapeutic diphenylcyclopropenone sensitization with weekly scalp DPC. Ahead of each patch test application, blood was drawn. Unfractionated whole blood served as the source for total RNA extraction. This record belongs to a study of human T cells and chemical hapten exposure. At the level of the study: All patients underwent weekly scalp dosing with diphenylcyclopropenone for the full roughly 25-week study.

This CDR3 contains 11 residues. Trimming pared 6 bases from V and 4 bases from J, leaving 6 bases between. The chain recombines TRBV12-3 or TRBV12-4 with TRBJ1-2; D gene uncertain. Here the sequenced sample was whole blood, taken in connection with sensitization to the hapten diphenylcyclopropenone (DPC). The sequence was collected from a woman aged 40-49 years with alopecia areata. Some clones in this sample may be carry-over from other donors' samples. In DNA, the CDR3 is TGTGCCAGCAGCAACAGCTATGGCTACACCTTC. It specifies CASSNSYGYTF.